This T cell receptor (beta chain) was profiled in a study of blood T cell repertoires in COVID-19. The V gene's germline CDR1 is MDHEN and CDR2 SYDVKM. This CDR3 is 15 amino acids long. V lost 6 bases, J lost 5 bases, and 9 bases stayed unmatched. Some clones are missing from TCRdb's copy, which holds only in-frame ones; the method was immunoSEQ multiplex PCR. The data contain some 66,000 clones, about 70% of them seen just once; the ten biggest clones take up around 50%. The TCR was taken from a woman older than 75 with acute or convalescent COVID-19. Sequencing input: peripheral blood. This sequence joins TRBV28 and TRBJ2-2; 7 bases are a match to TRBD2. In DNA, the CDR3 is TGTGCCAGCAGCCCCGGACCGCGGGAGACCGGGGAGCTGTTTTTT. This codes for CASSPGPRETGELFF.